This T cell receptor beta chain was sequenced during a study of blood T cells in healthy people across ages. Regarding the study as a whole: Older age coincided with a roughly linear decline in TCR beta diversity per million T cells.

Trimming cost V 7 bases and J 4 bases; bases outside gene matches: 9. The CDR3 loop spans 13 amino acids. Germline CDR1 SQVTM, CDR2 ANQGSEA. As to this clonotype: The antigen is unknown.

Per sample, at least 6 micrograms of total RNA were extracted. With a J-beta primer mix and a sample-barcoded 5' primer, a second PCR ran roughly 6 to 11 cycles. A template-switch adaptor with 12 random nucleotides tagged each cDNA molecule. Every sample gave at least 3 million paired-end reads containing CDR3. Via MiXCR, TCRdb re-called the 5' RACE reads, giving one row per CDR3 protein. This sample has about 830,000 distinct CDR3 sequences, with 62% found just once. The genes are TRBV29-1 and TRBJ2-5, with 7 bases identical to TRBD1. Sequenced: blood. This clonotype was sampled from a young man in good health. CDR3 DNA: TGCAGCGGTGGTTGGGGACAGCTAGAGACCCAGTACTTC. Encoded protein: CSGGWGQLETQYF. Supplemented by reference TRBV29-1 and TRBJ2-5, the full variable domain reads SAVISQKPSRDICQRGTSLTIQCQVDSQVTMMFWYRQQPGQSLTLIATANQGSEATYESGFVIDKFPISRPNLTFSTLTVSNMSPEDSSIYLCSGGWGQLETQYFGPGTRLLVL.